This T cell receptor (beta chain) was recovered during a study of blood T cell repertoires in COVID-19. Study information: The analysed material was cDNA or gDNA that came from T cells, B-cell-depleted T cells, or PBMCs.

Method: immunoSEQ multiplex PCR; TCRdb's copy keeps in-frame clones and lacks some. The sample has approximately 300,000 clones, approximately 88% seen once; the top ten hold around 6.6%. Germline loops: CDR1 LGHDT, CDR2 YNNKEL (reference sequence). The V segment lost 0 bases and the J segment 1 base; nucleotides outside the gene matches: 10. This CDR3 has 18 amino acids. This TCR was sampled from a man in his late teens or twenties who had recovered from COVID-19. The V and J genes are TRBV3-1 (or the pseudogene TRBV3-2) and TRBJ2-3, with 7 bases fitting TRBD2. The sample taken for sequencing was peripheral blood. The CDR3 DNA reads TGTGCCAGCAGCCAAGATATAAGGTTGGCGGGAGGCACAGATACGCAGTATTTT. It translates to CASSQDIRLAGGTDTQYF.